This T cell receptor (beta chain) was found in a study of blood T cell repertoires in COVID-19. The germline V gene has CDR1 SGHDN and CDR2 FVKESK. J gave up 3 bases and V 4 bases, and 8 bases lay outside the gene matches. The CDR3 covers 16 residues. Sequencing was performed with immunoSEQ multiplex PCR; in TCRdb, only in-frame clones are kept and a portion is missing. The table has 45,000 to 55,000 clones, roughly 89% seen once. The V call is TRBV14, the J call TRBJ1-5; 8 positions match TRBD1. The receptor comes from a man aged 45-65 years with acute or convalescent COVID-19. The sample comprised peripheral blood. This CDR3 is CASSRTGTGNNQPQHF. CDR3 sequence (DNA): TGTGCCAGCAGCCGAACCGGGACAGGCAACAATCAGCCCCAGCATTTT.